Presented here are 5 T cell receptor beta chains from one specimen sequenced in a study of CD8+ T cells in alopecia areata. Documented treatment: oral pan-JAK inhibitor, 5-10 mg twice daily. RNA was isolated and reverse transcribed to cDNA, the sequencing template. Assay used: immunoSEQ multiplex PCR; TCRdb lists only in-frame clones, some missing. This sample has 95,000 to 120,000 clones; 56% occur once, and the top ten carry more than 3%. The sample in question was CD4+ T cells sorted from blood, obtained at week 24, from a patient treated with tofacitinib. Receptors were obtained from a human donor with alopecia areata.

The rearrangement uses TRBV6-6 and TRBJ2-1; D not resolved. The CDR3 has 11 residues. V lost 3 bases to trimming and J lost 8 bases, with 5 bases between them. Looked up from germline, CDR1 is MNHNY and CDR2 is SVGAGI (reference sequence). The CDR3 DNA reads TGTGCCAGCAGTTATAGGTATGAGCAGTTCTTC. Translated: CASSYRYEQFF.

This clone was seen once. The CDR3 here is CAWSRNLGTEAFF. The CDR3 DNA sequence: TGTGCCTGGAGTCGCAATCTAGGCACTGAAGCTTTCTTT. The J gene is TRBJ1-1, the V gene TRBV30; no clear D. The CDR3 is made up of 13 amino acids. V was shortened by 2 bases and J by 4 bases, with 11 bases between the two germline ends. CDR1 is GTSNPN, CDR2 SVGIG, per germline (reference sequence).

This chain uses TRBV29-1 with TRBJ1-2; possible D gene TRBD1, 5 bases. Germline-derived CDR1 and CDR2 are SQVTM and ANQGSEA. V lost 3 bases and J 5 bases, leaving 19 bases between the germline ends. The CDR3 runs to 15 residues. CDR3 nucleotides: TGCAGCGTTGACAGCGGGGCAGGGCGCTATTATGGCTACACCTTC. Translated, it gives CSVDSGAGRYYGYTF.

In regard to this clone: This specimen includes other DNA sequences encoding the same CDR3. The gene calls are TRBV9 and TRBJ2-5; maybe TRBD1 (5 bases). The germline V and J ends were trimmed by 0 bases and 1 base, with 7 bases remaining between them. The CDR3 sequence is 14 residues long. CDR1 SGDLS and CDR2 YYNGEE come from the germline V gene. The CDR3 nucleotides are TGTGCCAGCAGCGTAGGTGGGGCCCAAGAGACCCAGTACTTC. It yields the protein CASSVGGAQETQYF.

To note about this clone: Other DNA sequences within the sample encode an identical CDR3. The J gene is TRBJ2-5, the V gene TRBV7-2; D gene uncertain. Germline-derived CDR1 and CDR2 are SGHTA and FQGNSA. The CDR3 sequence is 11 residues long. The V and J ends lost 5 bases and 5 bases respectively, with 6 bases between them. The CDR3 spells CASSLQETQYF. The CDR3 nucleotides are TGTGCCAGCAGCCTGCAGGAGACCCAGTACTTC.